The next 4 T cell receptor beta chains were all read from a single sample in a study of blood T cell repertoires in COVID-19. Sequenced by immunoSEQ multiplex PCR; TCRdb stores in-frame clones only, minus some. The sample comprises approximately 200,000 clones, roughly 84% of which are singletons, and about 2.3% rests with the top ten. The specimen was peripheral blood. The receptors were sampled from a woman aged 55-69 years with acute or convalescent COVID-19.

This clone has just a few counts. This chain connects TRBV18 to TRBJ1-2, with 8 positions matching TRBD1. The germline V gene encodes CDR1 KGHSH and CDR2 LQKENI. V lost 8 bases to trimming and J lost 8 bases; unmatched junction nucleotides: 10. The CDR3 sequence is 13 residues long. The CDR3 is CASRETGAEGYTF. The DNA of the CDR3 is TGTGCCAGCCGGGAGACAGGGGCAGAAGGCTACACCTTC.

The chain employs TRBV4-1 and TRBJ2-7; 7 bases agree with TRBD2. The CDR3 sequence is 17 residues long. Germline V CDR1 and CDR2: MGHRA, YSYEKL. The junction had 15 bases not matched to a gene; V was cut back by 4 bases and J by 3 bases. DNA for the CDR3: TGCGCCAGCAGCCCAAATCGTGGGACTAAGGACGTCTACGAGCAGTACTTC. Protein sequence: CASSPNRGTKDVYEQYF.

This clone was observed a handful of times. CDR3: CASSSQVPNIQYF. CDR3 nucleotide sequence: TGTGCCAGCAGTTCGCAGGTCCCAAACATTCAGTACTTC. V and J are TRBV27 and TRBJ2-4, with unresolved D. V shed 4 bases and J shed 6 bases, with 10 bases lying between them. There are 13 residues in the CDR3. Germline CDR1 is MNHEY and CDR2 is SMNVEV (reference sequence).

This chain connects TRBV19 to TRBJ2-2; D perhaps matches TRBD2 (6 bases). The germline V gene encodes CDR1 LNHDA and CDR2 SQIVND (reference sequence). This CDR3 contains 15 residues. Trimming shortened V by 10 bases and J by 0 bases, and 15 bases separated the two germline ends. Here the CDR3 reads CATPRTTSNTGELFF. The CDR3 region has the DNA TGTGCCACCCCCAGGACTACCTCGAACACCGGGGAGCTGTTTTTT. The full variable domain, in which reference TRBV19 and TRBJ2-2 provide the parts outside the CDR3, is DGGITQSPKYLFRKEGQNVTLSCEQNLNHDAMYWYRQDPGQGLRLIYYSQIVNDFQKGDIAEGYSVSREKKESFPLTVTSAQKNPTAFYLCATPRTTSNTGELFFGEGSRLTVL.